The next 30 T cell receptor beta chains were all read from a single sample in a study of T cell changes during pregnancy in multiple sclerosis. Sequencing was performed with immunoSEQ multiplex PCR; in TCRdb, only in-frame clones are kept and a portion is missing. In the table there are 110,000 or so clones, 85% to 95% of which are singletons. Sequences were derived from peripheral blood, sampled before pregnancy. The origin of the receptors is a female donor with multiple sclerosis, enrolled in a pregnancy study.

This chain uses TRBV16 with TRBJ1-1; D gene ambiguous. The CDR3 consists of 16 residues. Trimming removed 0 bases from V and 11 bases from J, with 22 bases in between. Germline V gene data show CDR1 as KGHSY and CDR2 as FQNENV. The CDR3 sequence is CASSQSTVRKPRLAFF. The CDR3 DNA reads as TGTGCCAGCAGCCAATCCACAGTGAGAAAACCCCGGTTGGCTTTCTTT.

In DNA form, the CDR3 reads TGTGCCAGCAGCCCCCCGGGGGGCCGATACGAGCAGTACTTC. Amino acid sequence: CASSPPGGRYEQYF. The chain combines TRBV25-1 with TRBJ2-7; possibly TRBD2 for D (7 bases). Trimming pared 6 bases from V and 4 bases from J, leaving 16 bases between. This CDR3 comprises 14 residues. Germline V gene lookup returns CDR1 MGHDK and CDR2 SYGVNS.

V usage is TRBV9 and J usage is TRBJ1-4; D call uncertain. The germline gives CDR1 SGDLS, CDR2 YYNGEE. Trimming took 0 bases from V and 6 from J, leaving 9 bases between them. CDR3 size: 14 residues. The CDR3 reads CASSVVGGDEKLFF. CDR3 coding DNA: TGTGCCAGCAGCGTAGTGGGAGGCGATGAAAAACTGTTTTTT. The variable domain in full, completed from reference TRBV9 and TRBJ1-4, reads DSGVTQTPKHLITATGQRVTLRCSPRSGDLSVYWYQQSLDQGLQFLIQYYNGEERAKGNILERFSAQQFPDLHSELNLSSLELGDSALYFCASSVVGGDEKLFFGSGTQLSVL.

The rearrangement joins TRBV28 to TRBJ2-3; TRBD1 matches 7 bases. The ends lost 6 bases at V and 4 bases at J; junction bases unmatched: 13. The CDR3 runs 16 residues. Germline CDR1 is MDHEN and CDR2 is SYDVKM. The CDR3 is CASSDPIGGGPDTQYF. CDR3 nucleotides: TGTGCCAGCAGCGACCCCATAGGGGGCGGGCCAGATACGCAGTATTTT.

CDR3 amino acids: CASSLETGDDEQYF. The CDR3 DNA reads as TGCGCCAGCAGCTTGGAGACGGGGGACGACGAGCAGTACTTC. The chain has TRBV5-1 and TRBJ2-7; weak D call: TRBD2 (6 bases). The CDR3 covers 14 residues. V shed 0 bases and J shed 5 bases, with 12 bases lying between them. CDR1 is SGHRS and CDR2 is YFSETQ in the germline V gene.

DNA for the CDR3: TGTGCCAGCAGCGTAGGGACAGGGGACGGCTACACCTTC. Residues: CASSVGTGDGYTF. The chain employs TRBV9 and TRBJ1-2, with TRBD1 matching over 9 bases. J lost 8 bases, V lost 0 bases, and 2 bases had no gene match. Germline CDR1 and CDR2: SGDLS and YYNGEE. The CDR3 spans 13 residues.

This chain connects TRBV7-2 to TRBJ2-1; D may be TRBD2 (6 bases). The CDR3 has 16 residues. V lost 6 bases and J 2 bases, leaving 17 bases between the germline ends. Germline CDR1 and CDR2: SGHTA and FQGNSA. The CDR3: CASSRGAGQTYNEQFF. The DNA for the CDR3 is TGTGCCAGCAGTCGGGGAGCGGGCCAAACCTACAATGAGCAGTTCTTC.

This clone was counted once. This chain joins TRBV30 and TRBJ1-1; D may be TRBD1 (6 bases). The CDR3 runs 15 residues. CDR1 is GTSNPN and CDR2 is SVGIG in the germline V gene (reference sequence). Trimming took 3 bases from V and 0 from J, leaving 14 bases between them. The CDR3 reads CAWSLTGTLNTEAFF. Here the CDR3 DNA reads TGTGCCTGGAGCCTCACAGGGACATTGAACACTGAAGCTTTCTTT.

The CDR3 DNA reads as TGTGCCAGCAGCTTAGAGGCCAGGGGGGAGGATACGCAGTATTTT. It encodes CASSLEARGEDTQYF. This chain links TRBV5-4 with TRBJ2-3; D is possibly TRBD1 (7 bases). CDR3 length equals 15 residues. V was clipped by 2 bases and J by 6 bases, with 16 bases between them. Germline V lookup: CDR1 SGHNT, CDR2 YYREEE (reference sequence). The complete variable domain, with remaining parts taken from reference TRBV5-4 and TRBJ2-3, reads ETGVTQSPTHLIKTRGQQVTLRCSSQSGHNTVSWYQQALGQGPQFIFQYYREEENGRGNFPPRFSGLQFPNYSSELNVNALELDDSALYLCASSLEARGEDTQYFGPGTRLTVL.

The chain joins TRBV5-1 to TRBJ2-2; 10 nucleotides line up with TRBD1. CDR3 length: 14 residues. Germline V gene lookup returns CDR1 SGHRS and CDR2 YFSETQ. With V trimmed by 8 bases and J by 7 bases, 8 bases remained unmatched. The CDR3 loop is CASARDRGLGELFF. For the CDR3, the DNA is TGCGCCAGTGCGAGAGACAGGGGGCTCGGGGAGCTGTTTTTT.

The chain uses TRBV5-5 and TRBJ2-6; possible D gene TRBD1, 6 bases. The length of the CDR3 is 17 residues. Germline CDR1 is SGHKS and CDR2 is YYEKEE (reference sequence). The V and J ends lost 4 bases and 0 bases respectively, with 14 bases between them. CDR3 nucleotide sequence: TGTGCCAGCAGCGGGCGGACAGAAAGCTCTGGGGCCAACGTCCTGACTTTC. Translation: CASSGRTESSGANVLTF.

The rearrangement joins TRBV6-5 to TRBJ1-2, with D perhaps TRBD1 (5 bases). The V gene lost 6 bases and the J gene lost 3 bases, with 14 bases spanning the gap. The CDR3 covers 14 residues. The germline CDR1 and CDR2 sequences are MNHEY and SVGAGI. Here the CDR3 reads CASSPAGDYYGYTF. The CDR3 DNA follows: TGTGCCAGCAGCCCTGCGGGGGACTACTATGGCTACACCTTC.

This clone was seen repeatedly, ten times or more. The rearrangement joins TRBV9 to TRBJ1-1; no clear D. Germline assignment: CDR1 SGDLS and CDR2 YYNGEE. The length of the CDR3 is 14 residues. V lost 3 bases, J lost 5 bases, and 14 bases lay in between. The CDR3 reads CASSDGPRGTEAFF. In DNA form, the CDR3 reads TGTGCCAGCAGCGACGGACCTCGAGGGACTGAAGCTTTCTTT.

V is TRBV15 and J is TRBJ2-7; 11 bases agree with TRBD2. The junction had 3 bases not matched to a gene; V was cut back by 2 bases and J by 6 bases. The CDR3 contains 14 residues. CDR1 and CDR2 (germline): LNHNV, YYDKDF (reference sequence). The CDR3: CATSRLAGGGEQYF. CDR3 sequence (DNA): TGTGCCACCAGCAGACTAGCGGGGGGTGGCGAGCAGTACTTC.

This clone was picked up a small number of times. This sequence joins TRBV7-9 and TRBJ1-5; D is uncertain. Trimming stripped 4 bases from V and 1 base from J, with 8 bases between. CDR3 size: 14 residues. Germline assignment: CDR1 SEHNR and CDR2 FQNEAQ (reference sequence). In nucleotides, the CDR3 is TGTGCCAGCAGCTCCGGAGGGAGCAATCAGCCCCAGCATTTT. Residues: CASSSGGSNQPQHF.

The V call is TRBV30, the J call TRBJ1-5, with D possibly being TRBD1 (6 bases). CDR3 size: 15 residues. Germline V gene sequence: CDR1 GTSNPN, CDR2 SVGIG (reference sequence). The germline V and J ends were trimmed by 5 bases and 0 bases, with 14 bases remaining between them. CDR3 DNA: TGTGCCTGGGGCACAGGGCCTGCTAGCAATCAGCCCCAGCATTTT. Protein: CAWGTGPASNQPQHF.

The V gene is TRBV5-1, the J gene TRBJ2-7; 13 bases fit TRBD2. The germline V gene encodes CDR1 SGHRS and CDR2 YFSETQ. V gave up 3 bases and J gave up 1 base; unmatched junction bases: 7. The CDR3 sequence is 17 residues long. CDR3 protein: CASSWTSGSFDSYEQYF. In nucleotides, the CDR3 is TGCGCCAGCAGCTGGACTAGCGGGAGTTTCGATTCCTACGAGCAGTACTTC.

The rearrangement links TRBV11-2 to TRBJ1-1; TRBD1 matches 7 bases. Germline trimming cut 1 base from V and 6 bases from J; bases unmatched to any gene: 14. CDR1 is SGHAT, CDR2 FQNNGV, per germline. The CDR3 covers 17 residues. The DNA of the CDR3 is TGTGCCAGCAGCTTAGGAAATCCAAGGGGGCCTAAGGCTGAAGCTTTCTTT. This encodes CASSLGNPRGPKAEAFF.

The chain employs TRBV7-2 and TRBJ2-2; D call uncertain. In germline, CDR1 is SGHTA, CDR2 FQGNSA. The ends were cut back, 0 bases at V and 0 bases at J, with 8 bases in the middle. This CDR3 has 16 residues. In nucleotides, the CDR3 is TGTGCCAGCAGCTTAGCCCAGTTTTCGAACACCGGGGAGCTGTTTTTT. It yields the protein CASSLAQFSNTGELFF.

This chain uses TRBV15 with TRBJ2-5; 8 bases are a match to TRBD2. The CDR3 contains 17 residues. V was pared by 0 bases and J by 7 bases, with 13 bases of the junction left unmatched. The germline V gene encodes CDR1 LNHNV and CDR2 YYDKDF (reference sequence). Here the CDR3 DNA reads TGTGCCACCAGCAGAGATTGGCTAGCGGGCCAGAAAGGGACCCAGTACTTC. This encodes CATSRDWLAGQKGTQYF.

This clone occurred once. The V call is TRBV5-4, the J call TRBJ1-2; 8 nucleotides agree with TRBD1. Germline values: CDR1 SGHNT, CDR2 YYREEE (reference sequence). V shed 4 bases and J 4 bases; nucleotides not matched to a gene: 15. The CDR3 consists of 17 residues. The CDR3 DNA sequence: TGTGCCAGCAGCCCGGGAGGCGGGACAGGATGGGCCTATGGCTACACCTTC. Residues: CASSPGGGTGWAYGYTF. Full variable domain (remainder filled in from reference TRBV5-4 and TRBJ1-2): ETGVTQSPTHLIKTRGQQVTLRCSSQSGHNTVSWYQQALGQGPQFIFQYYREEENGRGNFPPRFSGLQFPNYSSELNVNALELDDSALYLCASSPGGGTGWAYGYTFGSGTRLTVV.

The chain joins TRBV19 to TRBJ2-2; 11 nucleotides match TRBD2. The length of the CDR3 is 15 residues. Per the germline V gene, CDR1 is LNHDA and CDR2 is SQIVND (reference sequence). Trimming took 3 bases from V and 6 from J; bases not matched to a gene: 3. CDR3 sequence reads: CASSITSGGAGELFF. CDR3 coding DNA: TGTGCCAGTAGTATCACTAGCGGGGGTGCCGGGGAGCTGTTTTTT.

This chain joins TRBV5-1 and TRBJ2-5; 7 nucleotides match TRBD1. The CDR3 has 15 residues. From germline, CDR1 is SGHRS and CDR2 YFSETQ. Trimming took 4 bases from V and 3 from J; bases not matched to a gene: 9. The CDR3: CASSRGGEAEETQYF. CDR3 nucleotide sequence: TGCGCCAGCAGCCGAGGGGGCGAGGCAGAAGAGACCCAGTACTTC.

Remarks on this clone: The junction does not match germline at one end; this may be a read error. This sequence joins TRBV6-5 and TRBJ1-5; D is undetermined. This CDR3 contains 14 residues. Germline CDR1 is MNHEY and CDR2 is SVGAGI. CDR3 bases: TGTGCCAGCAGTTACACGGTTAGCGATCAGCCCCAGCATTTT. It translates to CASSYTVSDQPQHF.

This chain connects TRBV9 to TRBJ2-1; TRBD2 agrees at 7 bases. Germline CDR1 and CDR2: SGDLS and YYNGEE. CDR3 size: 16 residues. Unmatched junction bases numbered 13, after V lost 6 bases and J lost 4 bases. The CDR3 nucleotides read TGTGCCAGCAACCCCGGACTAAGCGGGGTATACAATGAGCAGTTCTTC. It specifies CASNPGLSGVYNEQFF.

V and J are TRBV5-6 and TRBJ1-1; D possibly corresponds to TRBD1 (6 bases). Germline V gene lookup returns CDR1 SGHDT and CDR2 YYEEEE. The CDR3 consists of 15 residues. Trimming stripped 4 bases from V and 1 base from J, with 14 bases between. The DNA of the CDR3 is TGTGCCAGCAGCCTAGGGGGGGATCCGAACACTGAAGCTTTCTTT. Translation: CASSLGGDPNTEAFF.

V and J are TRBV28 and TRBJ1-6; D is uncertain. Germline V lookup: CDR1 MDHEN, CDR2 SYDVKM. V was pared by 2 bases and J by 13 bases, with 18 bases between. The CDR3 totals 15 residues. This chain's CDR3 is CASSLGGLGDHPLHF. The CDR3 DNA is TGTGCCAGCAGTTTAGGAGGCCTCGGGGATCACCCCCTCCACTTT.

The chain recombines TRBV5-1 with TRBJ2-7, with TRBD1 matching 8 bases. The CDR3 has 14 residues. V lost 0 bases, J lost 6 bases, and 5 bases stayed unmatched. In germline, CDR1 is SGHRS, CDR2 YFSETQ. CDR3 nucleotides: TGCGCCAGCAGCTTGGGGGCAGGGGGCGTCGAGCAGTACTTC. Translation gives CASSLGAGGVEQYF.

This chain uses TRBV27 with TRBJ2-6, with D perhaps matching TRBD2 (7 bases). Trimming shortened V by 8 bases and J by 4 bases, and 18 bases separated the two germline ends. There are 16 residues in the CDR3. Per germline, CDR1 MNHEY and CDR2 SMNVEV (reference sequence). The CDR3 reads CASGKGGVAGANVLTF. Here the CDR3 DNA reads TGTGCCAGCGGGAAGGGGGGGGTCGCGGGGGCCAACGTCCTGACTTTC.

V and J are TRBV30 and TRBJ2-2, with 7 bases identical to TRBD2. CDR3 length equals 14 residues. The germline V gene has CDR1 GTSNPN and CDR2 SVGIG (reference sequence). After removal of 6 bases from V and 6 bases from J, the junction contained 10 bases not matched to a gene. For the CDR3, the DNA is TGTGCCTGCAACGACGGGGGGAGGGCCGGGGAGCTGTTTTTT. It encodes CACNDGGRAGELFF.